These T cell receptor beta chains were read from a single sample in a study of Ad26.COV2.S vaccination and SARS-CoV-2 variants. The method was immunoSEQ multiplex PCR; TCRdb's version includes in-frame clones alone and lacks a portion of them. The sample lists 300,000 to 450,000 clones, approximately 81% seen once, with 2.5% to 3.5% in the top ten. The sequencing here drew on peripheral blood, taken in a trial of Ad26.COV2.S vaccine versus placebo. These receptors were taken from a person aged 18-65 years who received the Ad26.COV2.S COVID-19 vaccine or a placebo. Each CDR3 is given with its conserved first and last residue. Fields, in order: V gene, J gene, D gene, CDR3 protein. A D gene is named only where the DNA matches it firmly.

TRBV15	TRBJ2-7	.	CATSRGRDTNSHEQYF
TRBV20-1	TRBJ1-2	.	CSATDGEYGYTF
TRBV3-1/TRBV3-2	TRBJ2-7	.	CASSQDPEREQYF
TRBV28	TRBJ2-7	.	CASRPPVVVAVRDF
TRBV15	TRBJ1-1	.	CATSSGRIHTEAFF
TRBV30	TRBJ1-1	.	CAWSADLTTEAFF
TRBV27	TRBJ2-3	.	CASTLLGAGEKDTQYF
TRBV21-1	TRBJ1-3	.	CASSKEVSHSSGNTIYF
TRBV27	TRBJ2-3	.	CASSSYTDTQYF
TRBV7-2	TRBJ2-2	.	CASSLDAANTGELFF
TRBV15	TRBJ1-1	.	CATSYGRMNTEAFF
TRBV19	TRBJ2-2	.	CASSMVRVLANTGELFF
TRBV6-6	TRBJ2-7	.	CASTPPGPTYEQYF
TRBV7-6	TRBJ1-4	.	CASSLPTEKLFF
TRBV30	TRBJ2-7	.	CAWSVGPYEQYF
TRBV7-9	TRBJ2-2	.	CASSLRTLDSGELFF
TRBV6-5	TRBJ1-2	TRBD1	CAGMGTAYGYTF
TRBV6-1	TRBJ2-7	.	CASSERRGTKQYF
TRBV18	TRBJ1-1	TRBD1	CASSPPRGPMNTEAFF
TRBV4-3	TRBJ1-1	.	CASSQEPGAGTEAFF
TRBV5-1	TRBJ2-7	TRBD1	CASSTTGERNEQYF
TRBV9	TRBJ2-7	.	CASSEGTWSYEQYF
TRBV5-1	TRBJ2-1	TRBD2	CASSLTRLAATNGEQFF
TRBV6-5	TRBJ2-1	.	CASKRTASYNEQFF
TRBV18	TRBJ1-1	.	CASSPLQQEAFF
TRBV9	TRBJ1-2	.	CASSVAPATGYGYTF
TRBV24-1	TRBJ2-3	.	CATSDLYRGLDTQYF
TRBV7-9	TRBJ1-4	.	CASSLVGLGEKLFF